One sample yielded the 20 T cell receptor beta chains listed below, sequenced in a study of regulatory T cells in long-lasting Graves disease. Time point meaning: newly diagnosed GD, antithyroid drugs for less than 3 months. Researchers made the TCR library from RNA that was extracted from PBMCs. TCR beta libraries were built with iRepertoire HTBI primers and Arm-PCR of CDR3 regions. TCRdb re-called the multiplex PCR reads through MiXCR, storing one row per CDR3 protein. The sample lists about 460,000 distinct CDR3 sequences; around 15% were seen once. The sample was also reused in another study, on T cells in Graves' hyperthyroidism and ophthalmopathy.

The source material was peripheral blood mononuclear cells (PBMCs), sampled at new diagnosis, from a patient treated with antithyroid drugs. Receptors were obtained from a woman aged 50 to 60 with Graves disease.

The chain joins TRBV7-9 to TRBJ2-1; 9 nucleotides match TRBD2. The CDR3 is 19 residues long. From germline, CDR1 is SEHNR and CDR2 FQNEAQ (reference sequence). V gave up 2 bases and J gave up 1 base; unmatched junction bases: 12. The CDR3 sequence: CASSLTSRPSGNSYNEQFF. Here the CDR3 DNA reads TGTGCCAGCAGCTTAACCTCCCGGCCTAGCGGGAATTCCTACAATGAGCAGTTCTTC.

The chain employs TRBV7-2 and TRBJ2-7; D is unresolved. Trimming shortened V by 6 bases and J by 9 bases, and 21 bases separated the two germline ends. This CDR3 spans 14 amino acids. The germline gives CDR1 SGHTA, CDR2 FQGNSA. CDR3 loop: CASRSSGAEWGQYF. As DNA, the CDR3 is TGTGCCAGCAGATCCTCAGGAGCCGAGTGGGGGCAGTACTTC.

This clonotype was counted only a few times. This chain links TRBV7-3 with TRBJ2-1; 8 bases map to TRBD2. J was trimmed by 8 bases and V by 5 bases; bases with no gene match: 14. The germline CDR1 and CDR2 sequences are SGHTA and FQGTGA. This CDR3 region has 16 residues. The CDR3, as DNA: TGTGCCAGCAGCCCAAGGAGCGGGAGTGCTGTAGATGAGCAGTTCTTC. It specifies CASSPRSGSAVDEQFF.

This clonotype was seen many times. The CDR3 protein is CASSNTGTASAYEQYF. As DNA, the CDR3 is TGTGCCAGCTCCAACACCGGGACAGCTTCGGCCTACGAGCAGTACTTC. The J gene is TRBJ2-7, the V gene TRBV9, with 7 bases identical to TRBD1. The trim removed 7 bases at V and 2 bases at J, leaving 15 bases unmatched. This CDR3 has 16 amino acids. CDR1 and CDR2 from the germline V gene are SGDLS and YYNGEE.

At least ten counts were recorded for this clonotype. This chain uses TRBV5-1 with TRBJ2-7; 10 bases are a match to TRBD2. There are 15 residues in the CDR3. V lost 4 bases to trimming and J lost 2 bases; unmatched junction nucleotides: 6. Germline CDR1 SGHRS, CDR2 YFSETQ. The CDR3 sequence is CASSPGLAATYEQYF. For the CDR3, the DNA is TGCGCCAGCAGCCCTGGACTAGCGGCTACCTACGAGCAGTACTTC. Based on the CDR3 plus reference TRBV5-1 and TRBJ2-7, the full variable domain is KAGVTQTPRYLIKTRGQQVTLSCSPISGHRSVSWYQQTPGQGLQFLFEYFSETQRNKGNFPGRFSGRQFSNSRSEMNVSTLELGDSALYLCASSPGLAATYEQYFGPGTRLTVT.

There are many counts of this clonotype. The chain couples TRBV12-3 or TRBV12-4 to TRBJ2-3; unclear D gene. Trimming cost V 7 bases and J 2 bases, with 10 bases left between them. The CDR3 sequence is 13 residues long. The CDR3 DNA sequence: TGTGCCAGCACCAGGACCTCCACAGATACGCAGTATTTT. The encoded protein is CASTRTSTDTQYF.

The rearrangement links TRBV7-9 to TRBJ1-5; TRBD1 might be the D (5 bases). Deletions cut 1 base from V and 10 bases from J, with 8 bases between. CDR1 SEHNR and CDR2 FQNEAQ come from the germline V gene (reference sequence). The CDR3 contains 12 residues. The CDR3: CASSLGTNPQHF. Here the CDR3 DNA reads TGTGCCAGCAGCTTAGGGACAAACCCCCAGCATTTT.

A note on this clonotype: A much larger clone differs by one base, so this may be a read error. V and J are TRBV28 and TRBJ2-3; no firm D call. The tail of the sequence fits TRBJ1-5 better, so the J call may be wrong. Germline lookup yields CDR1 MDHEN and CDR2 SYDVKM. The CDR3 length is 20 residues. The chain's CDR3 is CASSLSIGLAGGLPTDTQHF. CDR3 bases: TGTGCCAGCAGTTTATCAATCGGGCTAGCGGGAGGATTACCCACAGATACGCAGCATTTT.

In nucleotides, the CDR3 is TGCGCCAGCAGCTTAGCGGGAGATGGCACAGATACGCAGTATTTT. Its protein is CASSLAGDGTDTQYF. J is TRBJ2-3 and V is TRBV5-1, with 8 bases lining up with TRBD2. The CDR3 is made up of 15 amino acids. CDR1 is SGHRS and CDR2 is YFSETQ in the germline V gene. J lost 1 base, V lost 2 bases, and 3 bases had no gene match.

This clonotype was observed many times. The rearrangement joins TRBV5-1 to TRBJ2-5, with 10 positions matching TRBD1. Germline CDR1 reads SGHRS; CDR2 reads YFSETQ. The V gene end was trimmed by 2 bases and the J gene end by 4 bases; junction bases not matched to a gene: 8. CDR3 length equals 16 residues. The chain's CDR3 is CASSFQGTGDGETQYF. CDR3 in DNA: TGCGCCAGCAGCTTCCAAGGGACAGGGGACGGAGAGACCCAGTACTTC.

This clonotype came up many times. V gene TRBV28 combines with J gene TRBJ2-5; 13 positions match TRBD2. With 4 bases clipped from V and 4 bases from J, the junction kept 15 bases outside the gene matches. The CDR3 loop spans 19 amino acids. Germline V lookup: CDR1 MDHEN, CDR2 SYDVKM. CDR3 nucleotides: TGTGCCAGCAGTTCACCCAGACCGGGACTAGCGGGATTAATAGAGACCCAGTACTTC. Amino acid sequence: CASSSPRPGLAGLIETQYF.

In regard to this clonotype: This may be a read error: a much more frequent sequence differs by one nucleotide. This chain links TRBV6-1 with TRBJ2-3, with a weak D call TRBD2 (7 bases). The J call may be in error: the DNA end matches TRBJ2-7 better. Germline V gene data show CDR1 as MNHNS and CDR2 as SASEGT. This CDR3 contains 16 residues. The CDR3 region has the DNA TGTGCCAGCAATCACGGGGGGCAGTGGGGTGTCCACGAGCAGTACTTC. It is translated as CASNHGGQWGVHEQYF.

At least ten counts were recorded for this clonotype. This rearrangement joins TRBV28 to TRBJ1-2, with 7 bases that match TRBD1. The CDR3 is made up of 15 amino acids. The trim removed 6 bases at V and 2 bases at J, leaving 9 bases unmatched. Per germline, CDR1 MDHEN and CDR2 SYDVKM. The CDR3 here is CASRPRQGLNYGYTF. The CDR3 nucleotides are TGTGCCAGCAGACCTCGACAGGGATTGAACTATGGCTACACCTTC.

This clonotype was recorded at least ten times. The CDR3 DNA follows: TGTGCCAGTAGTTCTAAACTAGGAGTTGAGCAGTTCTTC. It specifies CASSSKLGVEQFF. The J gene is TRBJ2-1, the V gene TRBV19; the D gene is possibly TRBD2 (5 bases). V lost 5 bases, J lost 9 bases, and 14 bases lay in between. The V gene's germline CDR1 is LNHDA and CDR2 SQIVND (reference sequence). The CDR3 is made up of 13 amino acids.

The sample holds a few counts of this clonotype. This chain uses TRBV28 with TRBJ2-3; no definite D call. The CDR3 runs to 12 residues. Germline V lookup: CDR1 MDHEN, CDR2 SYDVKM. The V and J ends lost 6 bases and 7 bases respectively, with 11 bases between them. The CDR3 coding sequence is TGTGCCAGCAGCCCCCTACCCAATACGCAGTATTTT. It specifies CASSPLPNTQYF.

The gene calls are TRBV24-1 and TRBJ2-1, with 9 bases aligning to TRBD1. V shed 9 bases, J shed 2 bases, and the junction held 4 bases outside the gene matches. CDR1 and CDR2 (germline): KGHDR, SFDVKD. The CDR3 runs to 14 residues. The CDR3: CATSGQGTYNEQFF. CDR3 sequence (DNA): TGTGCCACCTCTGGACAGGGGACCTACAATGAGCAGTTCTTC.

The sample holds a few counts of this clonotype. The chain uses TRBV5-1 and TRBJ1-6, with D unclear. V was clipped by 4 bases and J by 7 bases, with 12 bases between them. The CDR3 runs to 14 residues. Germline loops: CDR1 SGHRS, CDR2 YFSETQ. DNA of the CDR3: TGCGCCAGCAGCCTATCTACGGGGAATTCACCCCTCCACTTT. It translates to CASSLSTGNSPLHF.

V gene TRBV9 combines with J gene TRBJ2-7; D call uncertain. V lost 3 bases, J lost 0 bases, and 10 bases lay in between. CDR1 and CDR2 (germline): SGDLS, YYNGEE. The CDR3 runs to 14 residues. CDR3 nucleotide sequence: TGTGCCAGCAGCGCTGACGTTAGCTCCTACGAGCAGTACTTC. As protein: CASSADVSSYEQYF. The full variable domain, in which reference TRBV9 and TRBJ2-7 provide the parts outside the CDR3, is DSGVTQTPKHLITATGQRVTLRCSPRSGDLSVYWYQQSLDQGLQFLIQYYNGEERAKGNILERFSAQQFPDLHSELNLSSLELGDSALYFCASSADVSSYEQYFGPGTRLTVT.

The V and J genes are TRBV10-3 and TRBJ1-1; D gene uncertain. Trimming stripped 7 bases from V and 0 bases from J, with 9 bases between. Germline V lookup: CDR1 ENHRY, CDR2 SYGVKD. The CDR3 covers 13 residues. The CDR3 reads CAITVGVNTEAFF. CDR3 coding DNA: TGTGCCATCACCGTTGGTGTGAACACTGAAGCTTTCTTT.

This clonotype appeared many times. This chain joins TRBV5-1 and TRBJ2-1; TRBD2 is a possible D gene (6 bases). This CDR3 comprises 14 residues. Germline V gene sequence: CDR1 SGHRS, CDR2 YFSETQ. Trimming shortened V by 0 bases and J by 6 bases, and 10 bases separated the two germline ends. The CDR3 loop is CASSLGAGSNEQFF. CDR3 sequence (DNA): TGCGCCAGCAGCTTGGGAGCGGGTAGCAATGAGCAGTTCTTC.